The rows below give T cell receptor beta chains drawn from one sample of a study of post-analysis software for immune sequencing data. In TCRdb, the PCR reads were re-called with MiXCR into one record per CDR3 protein. Among fewer than 900,000 distinct CDR3 sequences listed, about 43% were seen once. The sample comprised blood. The receptors stem from a girl under 18 with multiple sclerosis. Both conserved end residues are part of each CDR3. Not all rows give a size; the values are once, few, many and, for expanded clones, a class.

>NA|TRBJ2-7|TRBV6-2/TRBV6-3
CASTNGGTAAYEQYF
>few|TRBJ2-3|TRBV20-1
CSARDPSLWSTDTQYF
>NA|TRBJ2-7|TRBV5-1
CASSLDPFGDEQYF
>NA|TRBJ2-1|TRBV20-1
CSAIPVIAGGQLLYNEQFF
>once|TRBJ2-1|TRBV7-6
CASSLTGPRYNEQFF
>NA|TRBJ1-2|TRBV19
CASSAPGSTLSGYTF
>few|TRBJ2-7|TRBV6-6
CASSYSSGGYEQYF
>few|TRBJ2-1|TRBV10-3
CAISEDPLAGGLYNEQFF
>few|NA|TRBV3-1
CASSQDLTSDEQYF
>NA|TRBJ2-7|TRBV28
CASSLNVDSIHYEQYF
>NA|TRBJ1-2|TRBV5-1
CASSLEDGRIGVGYTF
>NA|TRBJ2-1|TRBV5-1
CASTVRLAGTGEQFF
>NA|TRBJ2-7|TRBV15
CATSRGGLASGRYEQYF
>few|TRBJ2-7|TRBV29-1
CSVVPGVSSYEQYF
>NA|TRBJ2-7|TRBV20-1
CSAPASEPYEQYF
>NA|TRBJ2-3|TRBV7-2
CASSLVPTDTQYF
>few|TRBJ2-3|TRBV4-3
CASSQEGLAHGTQYF
>NA|TRBJ2-5|TRBV12-3/TRBV12-4
CASSLGSLGYNEQYF
>NA|TRBJ2-7|TRBV12-3/TRBV12-4
CASTTGLAGGPQYF
>NA|TRBJ1-1|TRBV5-4
CASSLVSHQGEAFF
>NA|TRBJ2-7|TRBV6-5
CASRQAAGGYEQYF
>NA|TRBJ2-1|TRBV6-6
CASSYSVTDNEQFF
>few|TRBJ2-1|TRBV28
CASSLPETGSEGNEQFF
>NA|TRBJ2-1|TRBV30
CAWSVLGTGTVSSYNEQFF
>NA|TRBJ2-5|TRBV20-1
CSGVRVAQETQYF
>NA|TRBJ2-1|TRBV5-1
CASSFQDANEQFF
>NA|TRBJ2-1|TRBV5-6
CASSRRGAYNEQFF
>NA|TRBJ2-1|TRBV20-1
CSARSWISGRPPYNEQFF
>once|TRBJ2-7|TRBV27
CASSLRRGEQYF
>NA|TRBJ2-7|TRBV20-1
CSASMASGTSREQYF
>once|TRBJ2-3|TRBV20-1
CSARVSGGSTDTQYF
>NA|TRBJ1-4|TRBV12-3/TRBV12-4
CASSLWDTREGKLFF
>few|TRBJ2-5|TRBV20-1
CSAQGAASKAQETQYF
>few|TRBJ1-2|TRBV24-1
CATARTGEEGGYTF
>NA|TRBJ2-6|TRBV27
CASGHTGPLSSGANVLTF
>few|TRBJ2-3|TRBV4-1
CASSQTGLGVDTQYF
>once|TRBJ2-1|TRBV4-2
CASSRAEAGNEQFF
>NA|TRBJ2-1|TRBV9
CASSVAGRTGSYNEQFF
>few|NA|TRBV27
CASSPHAGTASYEQYF
>few|TRBJ2-7|TRBV10-3
CAISGSASGYEQYF
>NA|TRBJ2-3|TRBV15
CATSRGGWTDTQYF
>few|TRBJ1-1|TRBV20-1
CSARGSHEAFF
>few|TRBJ1-5|TRBV7-2
CATTRGGPGWAQHF
>few|TRBJ1-1|TRBV12-3/TRBV12-4
CASSLGTGGSGTEAFF
>NA|TRBJ1-4|TRBV6-1
CASSGNGLPNEKLFF
>few|TRBJ2-3|TRBV27
CASSLDSLGTDTQYF
>NA|TRBJ2-3|TRBV11-2
CASSRTPGGRGTQYF
>NA|TRBJ2-5|TRBV2
CASTRVSQETQYF
>NA|TRBJ2-1|TRBV24-1
CAASDLGAGQNEQFF
>NA|TRBJ2-7|TRBV20-1
CSAWGSGRYEQYF
>few|TRBJ2-1|TRBV3-1
CASSQVITGYNEQFF
>NA|TRBJ2-6|TRBV10-3
CAIRGQNSSGANVLTF
>NA|TRBJ1-1|TRBV5-1
CASSSDASNTEAFF
>NA|TRBJ2-1|TRBV20-1
CSASPWTSGTGDEQFF
>few|TRBJ1-2|TRBV9
CASSVAQGRYGYTF
>few|NA|TRBV3-1
CASSQAWGETQYF
>NA|TRBJ2-6|TRBV29-1
CSVGGPGAEGANVRTF